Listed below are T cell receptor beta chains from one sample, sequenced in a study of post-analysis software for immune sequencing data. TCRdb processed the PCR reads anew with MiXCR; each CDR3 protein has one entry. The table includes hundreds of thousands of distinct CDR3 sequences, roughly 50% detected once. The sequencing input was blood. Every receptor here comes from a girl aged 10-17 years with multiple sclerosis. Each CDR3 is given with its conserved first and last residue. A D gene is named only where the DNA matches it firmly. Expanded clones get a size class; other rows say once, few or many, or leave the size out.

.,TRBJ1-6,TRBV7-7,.,TGTGCCAGCAGCTTAGTTTCCGGGACCCGCGGGGGGCCCTATAATTCACCCCTCCACTTT,CASSLVSGTRGGPYNSPLHF
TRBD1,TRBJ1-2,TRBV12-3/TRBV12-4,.,TGTGCCAGCAGGCTAGCGGGCAGGGGGGACTATGGCTACACCTTC,CASRLAGRGDYGYTF
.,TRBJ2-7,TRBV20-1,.,TGCAGTGCTACCCGAGGGTGGGAGATTACCTACGAGCAGTACTTC,CSATRGWEITYEQYF
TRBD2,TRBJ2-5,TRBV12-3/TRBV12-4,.,TGTGCCAGCAGTCCAACTACGTTGGGGCGGGGGGAGACCCAGTACTTC,CASSPTTLGRGETQYF
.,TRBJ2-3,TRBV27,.,TGTGCCAGCAGTTTAGAAGAGGGAGATACGCAGTATTTT,CASSLEEGDTQYF
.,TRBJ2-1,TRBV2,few,TGTGCCAGCAGTGAAGGGGCAGGGAGGCAGTTCTTC,CASSEGAGRQFF
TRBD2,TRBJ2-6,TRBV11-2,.,TGTGCCAGCAGCTTAGGTCAGGGACTAGCGACCACCTCTGGGGCCAACGTCCTGACTTTC,CASSLGQGLATTSGANVLTF
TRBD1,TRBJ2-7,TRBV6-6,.,TGTGCCGGCAGTTACGGACAGGGGGAAACCTACGAGCAGTACTTC,CAGSYGQGETYEQYF
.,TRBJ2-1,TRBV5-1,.,TGCGCCAGCAGCTTGGCCGGGACACAGCACAATGAGCAGTTCTTC,CASSLAGTQHNEQFF
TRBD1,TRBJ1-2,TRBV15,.,TGTGCCACCAGACCGGGACAGTACTATGGCTACACCTTC,CATRPGQYYGYTF
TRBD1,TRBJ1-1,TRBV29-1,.,TGCAGCGCCTCGACCGGGACAGCCAACACTGAAGCTTTCTTT,CSASTGTANTEAFF
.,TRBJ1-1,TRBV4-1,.,TGCGCCAGCAGCCATCCCGGAAACACTGAAGCTTTCTTT,CASSHPGNTEAFF
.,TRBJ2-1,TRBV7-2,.,TGTGCCAGCAGCTTCATAAGAAATGAGCAGTTCTTC,CASSFIRNEQFF
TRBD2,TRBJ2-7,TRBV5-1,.,TGCGCCAGCAGCTTGGTTAGGACTAGCCAAAAACAGGCCTACGAGCAGTACTTC,CASSLVRTSQKQAYEQYF
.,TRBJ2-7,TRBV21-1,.,TGTGCCAGCAGCAAGGCTGGGACAGGGTGGCAGTACTTC,CASSKAGTGWQYF
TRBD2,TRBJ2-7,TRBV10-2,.,TGCGCCAGCGGCCGGGAGGCGGCCTACGAGCAGTACTTC,CASGREAAYEQYF
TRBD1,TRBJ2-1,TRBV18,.,TGTGCCAGCTCACACGGGACAGGGGGCAATGAGCAGTTCTTC,CASSHGTGGNEQFF
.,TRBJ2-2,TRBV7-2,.,TGTGCCGGCAGCTTCGACAGGGTACGGAGGGAGCGGTTTTTT,CAGSFDRVRRERFF
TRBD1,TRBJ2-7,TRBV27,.,TGTGCCAGCAGTCCACGACAGGGGTACAATGAGCAGTACTTC,CASSPRQGYNEQYF
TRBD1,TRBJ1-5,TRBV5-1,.,TGCGCCAGCAGCTCCCTCCCCCGGACAGGGAACAATCAGCCCCAGCATTTT,CASSSLPRTGNNQPQHF
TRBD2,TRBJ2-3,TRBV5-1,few,TGCGCCAGCAGCACCGGACTAGCGGGAGAGGTGGATACGCAGTATTTT,CASSTGLAGEVDTQYF
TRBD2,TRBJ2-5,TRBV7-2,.,TGTGCCAGCAGCTTAACCGGGACTAAAGAGACCCAGTACTTC,CASSLTGTKETQYF
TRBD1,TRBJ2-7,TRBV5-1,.,TGCGCCAGCAGCACCGGACAGGGCTTGGGCGAGCAGTACTTC,CASSTGQGLGEQYF
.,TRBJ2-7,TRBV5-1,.,TGCGCCAGCAGCCCCAATTCAGGGGCAACCTACGAGCAGTACTTC,CASSPNSGATYEQYF
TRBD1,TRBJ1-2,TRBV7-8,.,TGTGCCAGCAGCATAGGGACAGGGGACCACTATGGCTACACCTTC,CASSIGTGDHYGYTF
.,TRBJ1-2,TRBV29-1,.,TGCAGCGTTGGGCGGAAATTAAGTAACTATGGCTACACCTTC,CSVGRKLSNYGYTF
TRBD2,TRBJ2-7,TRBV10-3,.,TGTGCCAGCATACTAGCGGGAGGCGACTACGAGCAGTACTTC,CASILAGGDYEQYF
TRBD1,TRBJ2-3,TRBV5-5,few,TGTGCCAGCAGCTCGGGACAGAACACAGATACGCAGTATTTT,CASSSGQNTDTQYF
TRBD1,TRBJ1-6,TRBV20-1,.,TGCAGTGCTAGAGAGAAGGGACAGTATAATTCACCCCTCCACTTT,CSAREKGQYNSPLHF
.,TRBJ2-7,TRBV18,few,TGTGCCAGCTCACCGATACCGGCTGGGATAACCCAGTACTTC,CASSPIPAGITQYF
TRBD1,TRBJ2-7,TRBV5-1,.,TGCGCCAGCAGCTGGACAGGGGAATTTTATTACGAGCAGTACTTC,CASSWTGEFYYEQYF
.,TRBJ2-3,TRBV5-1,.,TGCGCCAGCAGGGCGGGCTCAACCATTAGCACAGATACGCAGTATTTT,CASRAGSTISTDTQYF
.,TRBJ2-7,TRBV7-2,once,.,CATSGRGLAYEQYF
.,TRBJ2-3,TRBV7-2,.,TGTGCCAGCAGCTTAGGTACCCGGGGTACGCAGTATTTT,CASSLGTRGTQYF
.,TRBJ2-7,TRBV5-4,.,TGTGCCAGCAGCTTGTCGAAGCAGTTCAACGAGCAGTACTTC,CASSLSKQFNEQYF
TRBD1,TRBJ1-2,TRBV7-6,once,TGTGCCAGCAGCCCTGCGGGGGGACAGGGTAGGAGCTATGGCTACACCTTC,CASSPAGGQGRSYGYTF
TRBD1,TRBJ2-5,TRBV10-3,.,TGTGCCATCAGTGAAAGGGACAGGGGGAAAGAGACCCAGTACTTC,CAISERDRGKETQYF
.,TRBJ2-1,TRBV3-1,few,TGTGCCAGCAGCCCCCGGGTAGCAAGTAACAATGAGCAGTTCTTC,CASSPRVASNNEQFF
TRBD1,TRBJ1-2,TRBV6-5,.,TGTGCCAGCAGATTTTCCGGGACAGGGGGCGGCTATGGCTACACCTTC,CASRFSGTGGGYGYTF
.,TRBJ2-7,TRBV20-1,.,TGCAGTGCTAGAGGAGGGACCGGTTCCTACGAGCAGTACTTC,CSARGGTGSYEQYF
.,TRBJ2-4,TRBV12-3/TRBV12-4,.,TGTGCCACGTCCGGGATAGCCAAAAACATTCAGTACTTC,CATSGIAKNIQYF
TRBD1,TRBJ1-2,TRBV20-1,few,TGCAGTGGATCGGGACAGGGGTTTGGCTACACCTTC,CSGSGQGFGYTF
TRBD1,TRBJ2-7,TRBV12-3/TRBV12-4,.,TGTGCCAGCAGTTTATATGCAGGGGGCTACGAGCAGTACTTC,CASSLYAGGYEQYF
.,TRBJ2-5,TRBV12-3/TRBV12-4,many,TGTGCCAGCAGTTTACAACAGACCCAAGAGACCCAGTACTTC,CASSLQQTQETQYF
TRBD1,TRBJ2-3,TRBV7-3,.,TGTGCCAGCAGCCCGGACAGGGGTGGCGATACGCAGTATTTT,CASSPDRGGDTQYF
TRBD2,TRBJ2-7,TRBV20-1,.,TGCAGTGCTAGACACGGGACTAGCGGGGTCCGTGGCGAGCAGTACTTC,CSARHGTSGVRGEQYF
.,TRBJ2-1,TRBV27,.,TGTGCCAGCAGTTTAACGGGGGGCACGGGATTCAATGAGCAGTTCTTC,CASSLTGGTGFNEQFF
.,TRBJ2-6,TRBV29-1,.,TGCAGCGTTTATGCAGACAAAAGCTCTGGGGCCAACGTCCTGACTTTC,CSVYADKSSGANVLTF
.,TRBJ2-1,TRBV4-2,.,TGTGCCAGCAGCCAAGTTTTGGGACCCGGCGTCGGTGAGCAGTTCTTC,CASSQVLGPGVGEQFF
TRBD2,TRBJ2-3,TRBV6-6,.,TGTGCCACCCAACTAGCGGGGAAGGCAGATACGCAGTATTTT,CATQLAGKADTQYF
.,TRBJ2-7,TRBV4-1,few,TGCGCCAGCAGCACACTCGGCGGCTACGAGCAGTACTTC,CASSTLGGYEQYF
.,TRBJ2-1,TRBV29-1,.,TGCAGCGTTGAAATTCCTGGGAATGAGCAGTTCTTC,CSVEIPGNEQFF
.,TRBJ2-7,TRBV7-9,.,TGTGCCAGCAGTCATCCCCACGCAGGGGAATCCTCCTACGAGCAGTACTTC,CASSHPHAGESSYEQYF
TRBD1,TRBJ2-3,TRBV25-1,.,TGTGCCAGCAGTAGCTGGACAGGGGCAGCAGATACGCAGTATTTT,CASSSWTGAADTQYF
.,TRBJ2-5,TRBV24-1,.,TGTGCCACCAGTGGACAGGCCCACCAAGAGACCCAGTACTTC,CATSGQAHQETQYF